A single sample is the source of the 17 T cell receptor beta chains below, sequenced in a study of T cell changes during pregnancy in multiple sclerosis. Assay: immunoSEQ multiplex PCR; the TCRdb copy retains only in-frame clones and omits some. The sample includes about 83,000 clones, over 80% of them seen just once. The sample in question was PBMCs, obtained in the first trimester of pregnancy. These receptors were collected from a female donor in good health, serving as a control in a pregnancy study. Some clones in this sample may be carry-over from other donors' samples.

The rearrangement links TRBV5-5 to TRBJ1-1; D remains ambiguous. The CDR3 runs 14 residues. Trimming took off 3 bases at V and 5 bases at J, with 14 bases between the two ends. CDR1 is SGHKS, CDR2 YYEKEE, per germline (reference sequence). CDR3 DNA: TGTGCCAGCAGCTCCCTAGGATTAGGAACTGAAGCTTTCTTT. Its protein is CASSSLGLGTEAFF.

The gene calls are TRBV4-3 and TRBJ1-6; 11 positions match TRBD1. V shed 0 bases and J 7 bases; nucleotides not matched to a gene: 8. Germline CDR1 is LGHNA and CDR2 is YSLEER. The CDR3 extends over 18 amino acids. CDR3 region: CASSQDGGQGGSNSPLHF. In DNA form, the CDR3 reads TGCGCCAGCAGCCAAGATGGGGGACAGGGGGGATCCAATTCACCCCTCCACTTT.

In this sample, this clone turned up a few times. The J gene is TRBJ1-1, the V gene TRBV28, with D maybe TRBD1 (5 bases). The V end was cut by 11 bases, the J end by 1 base, with 17 bases between. CDR1 and CDR2 (germline): MDHEN, SYDVKM. The CDR3 runs 14 residues. The CDR3 DNA reads as TGTGCCGCCACCCAGGGAAGTGGGAACACTGAAGCTTTCTTT. Residues: CAATQGSGNTEAFF.

The chain carries TRBV4-2 and TRBJ2-3, with a weak D call TRBD1 (5 bases). The CDR3 length is 17 residues. Looked up from germline, CDR1 is LGHNA and CDR2 is YNFKEQ. Trimming left V 4 bases short and J 2 bases short, with 19 bases between. CDR3: CASSPIVGRAPTDTQYF. In nucleotides, the CDR3 is TGTGCCAGCAGCCCCATCGTCGGCAGGGCCCCCACAGATACGCAGTATTTT.

Details on this clone: One end of the junction varies from germline; a read error may be responsible. The chain has TRBV4-3 and TRBJ1-1; the D is unclear. CDR1 and CDR2 from the germline V gene are LGHNA and YSLEER. The CDR3 extends over 10 amino acids. Written as DNA, the CDR3 is TGCGCCAGCAGCAAATCTGAGGCTTTCTTT. Protein sequence: CASSKSEAFF.

This clone was seen a single time. The V and J genes are TRBV4-3 and TRBJ2-3; perhaps TRBD2 as D (5 bases). Per germline, CDR1 LGHNA and CDR2 YSLEER. V lost 1 base and J lost 4, with 15 bases in between. This CDR3 is built from 16 residues. CDR3 sequence: CASSQVIGVMSDTQYF. The CDR3 coding sequence is TGCGCCAGCAGCCAAGTTATCGGGGTTATGTCAGATACGCAGTATTTT.

This clone was found once. V and J are TRBV11-3 and TRBJ2-1, with 7 bases that match TRBD1. J lost 5 bases, V lost 4 bases, and 8 bases had no gene match. CDR3 size: 15 residues. Germline V gene lookup returns CDR1 SGHNT and CDR2 YENEEA. DNA for the CDR3: TGTGCCAGCAGCTCCGAGGGACAGATTCACAATGAGCAGTTCTTC. This translates into CASSSEGQIHNEQFF.

V and J are TRBV28 and TRBJ2-3; TRBD2 matches 11 bases. Germline V gives CDR1 MDHEN, CDR2 SYDVKM. After removal of 5 bases from V and 2 bases from J, the junction contained 6 bases not matched to a gene. This CDR3 region has 16 residues. The CDR3 DNA reads TGTGCCAGCAGTCCATTAGCGGGGGGGGCCACAGATACGCAGTATTTT. The encoded protein is CASSPLAGGATDTQYF.

The rearrangement uses TRBV16 and TRBJ2-2, with 7 bases that match TRBD2. The CDR3 consists of 15 residues. Germline V gives CDR1 KGHSY, CDR2 FQNENV. V dropped 4 bases and J dropped 2; count of bases not matched to a gene: 4. CDR3 nucleotides: TGTGCCAGCAGCCCCCTAGCGGCAAACACCGGGGAGCTGTTTTTT. Amino acid sequence: CASSPLAANTGELFF.

This chain connects TRBV7-6 to TRBJ2-2; 15 nucleotides match TRBD2. Germline trimming cut 6 bases from V and 4 bases from J; bases unmatched to any gene: 6. Germline V gives CDR1 SGHVS, CDR2 FNYEAQ. The CDR3 runs 17 residues. The CDR3 coding sequence is TGTGCCAGCAGACAACGGACTAGCGGGAGGGGCACCGGGGAGCTGTTTTTT. It codes for CASRQRTSGRGTGELFF.

The V and J genes are TRBV5-5 and TRBJ2-7; D possibly corresponds to TRBD2 (6 bases). The CDR3 length is 15 residues. Germline assignment: CDR1 SGHKS and CDR2 YYEKEE (reference sequence). V lost 4 bases, J lost 5 bases, and 19 bases lay in between. Here the CDR3 reads CASSPTAGSLHEQYF. The DNA for the CDR3 is TGTGCCAGCAGCCCCACCGCGGGGTCCCTCCACGAGCAGTACTTC.

Details on this clone: The DNA is omitted, as the CDR3 cannot be located on it reliably, and the CDR3 follows TCRdb's listing. The chain couples TRBV28 to TRBJ2-5; the table calls TRBD1, which could not be checked here. The CDR3 has 15 amino acids, counting both end residues. Germline CDR1 and CDR2: MDHEN and SYDVKM. CDR3 in amino acids: CASSSSTGGKETQYF.

The V gene is TRBV5-1, the J gene TRBJ1-5, with TRBD1 identical over 9 bases. Germline-derived CDR1 and CDR2 are SGHRS and YFSETQ. CDR3 length: 15 residues. The V gene end was trimmed by 4 bases and the J gene end by 7 bases; junction bases not matched to a gene: 9. The CDR3 loop reads CASSPGTGMGQPQHF. The CDR3 bases are TGCGCCAGCAGCCCCGGGACAGGGATGGGGCAGCCCCAGCATTTT.

This chain joins TRBV6-5 and TRBJ1-6; weak D call: TRBD1 (6 bases). The V and J ends lost 6 bases and 0 bases respectively, with 9 bases between them. The germline V gene has CDR1 MNHEY and CDR2 SVGAGI. The CDR3 contains 15 residues. CDR3 amino acids: CASRGQSSYNSPLHF. The CDR3 nucleotides read TGTGCCAGCAGGGGACAAAGCTCCTATAATTCACCCCTCCACTTT.

This clone was observed once. The chain recombines TRBV27 with TRBJ2-1; D call uncertain. The V end lost 5 bases, the J end lost 6 bases, and 11 bases lay between the germline ends. This CDR3 is built from 13 residues. Germline V CDR1 and CDR2: MNHEY, SMNVEV (reference sequence). The CDR3 DNA reads TGTGCCAGCAGTGAAACCACGGGCAATGAGCAGTTCTTC. Its protein is CASSETTGNEQFF.

The chain recombines TRBV6-4 with TRBJ2-1; 9 bases are shared with TRBD1. CDR3 size: 13 residues. Germline V lookup: CDR1 MRHNA, CDR2 SNTAGT. V dropped 8 bases and J dropped 6; count of bases not matched to a gene: 5. In DNA form, the CDR3 reads TGTGCCAGCTCACGGGACAGGGTCAATGAGCAGTTCTTC. Its translation: CASSRDRVNEQFF.

The chain recombines TRBV2 with TRBJ2-1; D is uncertain. Per germline, CDR1 SNHLY and CDR2 FYNNEI. Trimming removed 2 bases at V and 5 bases at J, with 13 bases between. This CDR3 is 15 amino acids long. CDR3 protein: CASSERRYGDNEQFF. In DNA form, the CDR3 reads TGTGCCAGCAGTGAAAGGCGGTACGGTGACAATGAGCAGTTCTTC.